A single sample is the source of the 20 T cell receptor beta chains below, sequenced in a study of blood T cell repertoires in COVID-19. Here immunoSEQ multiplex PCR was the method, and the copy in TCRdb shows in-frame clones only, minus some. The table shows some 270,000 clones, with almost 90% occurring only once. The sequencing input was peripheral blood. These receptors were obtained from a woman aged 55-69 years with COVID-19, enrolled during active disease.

The CDR3 DNA is TGTGCCAGCAGAACAATATTTCAGGAGAACACTGAAGCTTTCTTT. This translates into CASRTIFQENTEAFF. The rearrangement uses TRBV5-6 and TRBJ1-1; D not certain. V lost 5 bases and J lost 1, with 15 bases in between. Germline CDR1 and CDR2: SGHDT and YYEEEE. CDR3 length equals 15 residues.

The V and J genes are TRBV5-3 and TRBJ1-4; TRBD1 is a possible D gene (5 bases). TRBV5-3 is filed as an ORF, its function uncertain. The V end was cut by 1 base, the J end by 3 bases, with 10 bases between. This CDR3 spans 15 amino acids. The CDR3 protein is CARSLLGAPNEKLFF. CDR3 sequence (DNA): TGTGCCAGAAGCTTGTTAGGGGCTCCTAATGAAAAACTGTTTTTT.

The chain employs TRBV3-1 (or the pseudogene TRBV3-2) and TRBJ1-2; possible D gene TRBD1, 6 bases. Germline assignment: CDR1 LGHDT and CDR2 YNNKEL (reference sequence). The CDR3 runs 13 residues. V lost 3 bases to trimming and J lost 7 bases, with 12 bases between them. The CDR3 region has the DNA TGTGCCAGCAGCCAGACAGGCCCTATTGGCTACACCTTC. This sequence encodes CASSQTGPIGYTF.

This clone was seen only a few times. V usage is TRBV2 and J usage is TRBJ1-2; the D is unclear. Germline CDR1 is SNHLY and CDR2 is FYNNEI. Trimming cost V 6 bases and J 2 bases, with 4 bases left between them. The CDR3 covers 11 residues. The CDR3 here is CASSTNYGYTF. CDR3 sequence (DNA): TGTGCCAGCAGCACAAACTATGGCTACACCTTC.

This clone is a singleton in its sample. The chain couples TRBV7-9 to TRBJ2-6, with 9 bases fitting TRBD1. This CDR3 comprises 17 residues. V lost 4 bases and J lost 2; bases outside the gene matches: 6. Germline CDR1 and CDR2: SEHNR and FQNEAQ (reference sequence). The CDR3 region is CASSSTGGGAGANVLTF. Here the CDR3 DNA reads TGTGCCAGCAGCTCAACAGGGGGCGGGGCTGGGGCCAACGTCCTGACTTTC.

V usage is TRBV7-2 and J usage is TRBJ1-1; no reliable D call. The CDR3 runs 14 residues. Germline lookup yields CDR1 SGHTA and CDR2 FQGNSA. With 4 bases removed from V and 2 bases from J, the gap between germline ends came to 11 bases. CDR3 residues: CASSYDTVNTEAFF. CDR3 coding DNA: TGTGCCAGCAGCTACGATACGGTCAACACTGAAGCTTTCTTT.

In nucleotides, the CDR3 is TGTGCCAGCAGCCCACGACAGGGGGGTTCGGAGACCCAGTACTTC. It yields the protein CASSPRQGGSETQYF. This sequence joins TRBV5-6 and TRBJ2-5; 9 positions match TRBD1. The CDR3 has 15 amino acids. CDR1 SGHDT and CDR2 YYEEEE come from the germline V gene. The junction had 9 bases not matched to a gene; V was cut back by 4 bases and J by 5 bases.

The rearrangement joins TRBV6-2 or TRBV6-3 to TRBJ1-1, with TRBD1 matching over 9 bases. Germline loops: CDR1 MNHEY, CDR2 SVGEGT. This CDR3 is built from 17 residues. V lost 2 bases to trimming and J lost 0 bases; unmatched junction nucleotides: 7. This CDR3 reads CASSYPTGGWVNTEAFF. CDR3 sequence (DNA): TGTGCCAGCAGTTACCCAACAGGGGGCTGGGTGAACACTGAAGCTTTCTTT.

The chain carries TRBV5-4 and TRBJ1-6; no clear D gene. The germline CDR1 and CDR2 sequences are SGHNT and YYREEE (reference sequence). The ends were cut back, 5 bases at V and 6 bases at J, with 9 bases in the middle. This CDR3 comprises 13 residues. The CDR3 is CASSEGFNSPLHF. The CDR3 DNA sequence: TGTGCCAGCAGTGAGGGTTTTAATTCACCCCTCCACTTT.

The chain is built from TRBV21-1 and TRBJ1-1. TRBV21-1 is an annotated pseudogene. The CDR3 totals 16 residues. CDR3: CASSLGRGGSNTEAFF. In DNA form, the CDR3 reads TGTGCCAGCAGCCTCGGAAGAGGAGGGTCGAACACTGAAGCTTTCTTT.

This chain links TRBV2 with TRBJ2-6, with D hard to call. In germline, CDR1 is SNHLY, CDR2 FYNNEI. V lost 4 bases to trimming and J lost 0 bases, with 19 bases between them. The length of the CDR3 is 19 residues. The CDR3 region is CASSVAQALSFSGANVLTF. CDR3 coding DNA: TGTGCCAGCAGTGTTGCGCAGGCCCTCTCTTTCTCTGGGGCCAACGTCCTGACTTTC.

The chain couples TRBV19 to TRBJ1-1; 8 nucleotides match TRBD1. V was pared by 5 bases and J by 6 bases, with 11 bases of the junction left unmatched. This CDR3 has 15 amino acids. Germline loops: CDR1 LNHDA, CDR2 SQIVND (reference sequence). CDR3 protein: CASSRQGAQPAEAFF. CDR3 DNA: TGTGCCAGTAGTCGCCAGGGGGCCCAGCCGGCTGAAGCTTTCTTT. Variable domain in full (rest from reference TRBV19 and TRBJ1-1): DGGITQSPKYLFRKEGQNVTLSCEQNLNHDAMYWYRQDPGQGLRLIYYSQIVNDFQKGDIAEGYSVSREKKESFPLTVTSAQKNPTAFYLCASSRQGAQPAEAFFGQGTRLTVV.

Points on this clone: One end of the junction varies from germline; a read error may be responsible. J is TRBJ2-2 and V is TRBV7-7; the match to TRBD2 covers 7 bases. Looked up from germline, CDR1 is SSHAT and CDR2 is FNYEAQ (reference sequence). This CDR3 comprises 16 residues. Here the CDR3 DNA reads TGTGCTAGCAGCAGACCGGGGGGTTTGGCCACCGGGGAGCTGTTTTTT. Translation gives CASSRPGGLATGELFF.

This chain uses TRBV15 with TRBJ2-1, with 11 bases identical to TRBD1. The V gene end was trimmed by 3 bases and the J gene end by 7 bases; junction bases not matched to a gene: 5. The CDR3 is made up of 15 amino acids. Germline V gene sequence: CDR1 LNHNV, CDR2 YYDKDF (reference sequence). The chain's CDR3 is CATSSGQGARNEQFF. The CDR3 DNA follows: TGTGCCACCAGCAGTGGACAGGGGGCGCGGAATGAGCAGTTCTTC.

The chain's CDR3 is CASSQGGGQVTYGYTF. DNA of the CDR3: TGTGCCAGCAGCCAAGGTGGGGGACAGGTCACCTATGGCTACACCTTC. The J gene is TRBJ1-2, the V gene TRBV3-1 (or the pseudogene TRBV3-2); 8 positions agree with TRBD1. From germline, CDR1 is LGHDT and CDR2 YNNKEL (reference sequence). The CDR3 runs to 16 residues. V lost 1 base, J lost 4 bases, and 8 bases stayed unmatched.

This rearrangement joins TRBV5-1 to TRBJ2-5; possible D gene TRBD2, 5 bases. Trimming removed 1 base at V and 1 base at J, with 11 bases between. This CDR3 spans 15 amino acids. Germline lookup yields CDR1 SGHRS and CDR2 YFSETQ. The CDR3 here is CASSLRGIPQETQYF. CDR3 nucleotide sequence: TGCGCCAGCAGCTTGCGAGGGATACCCCAAGAGACCCAGTACTTC. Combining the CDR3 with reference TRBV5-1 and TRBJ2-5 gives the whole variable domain KAGVTQTPRYLIKTRGQQVTLSCSPISGHRSVSWYQQTPGQGLQFLFEYFSETQRNKGNFPGRFSGRQFSNSRSEMNVSTLELGDSALYLCASSLRGIPQETQYFGPGTRLLVL.

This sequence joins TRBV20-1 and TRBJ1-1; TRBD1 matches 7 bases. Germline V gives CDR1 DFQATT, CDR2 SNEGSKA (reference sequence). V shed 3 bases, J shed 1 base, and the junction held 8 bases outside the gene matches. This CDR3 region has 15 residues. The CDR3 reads CSASLTPGGNTEAFF. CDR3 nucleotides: TGCAGTGCTAGTTTAACTCCAGGGGGGAACACTGAAGCTTTCTTT.

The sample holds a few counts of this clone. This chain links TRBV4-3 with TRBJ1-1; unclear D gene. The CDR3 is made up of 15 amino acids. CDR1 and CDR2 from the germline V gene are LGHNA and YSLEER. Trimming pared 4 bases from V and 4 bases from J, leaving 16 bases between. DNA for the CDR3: TGCGCCAGCAGCCCAGTAGGCGTGGGCAGCACTGAAGCTTTCTTT. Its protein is CASSPVGVGSTEAFF.

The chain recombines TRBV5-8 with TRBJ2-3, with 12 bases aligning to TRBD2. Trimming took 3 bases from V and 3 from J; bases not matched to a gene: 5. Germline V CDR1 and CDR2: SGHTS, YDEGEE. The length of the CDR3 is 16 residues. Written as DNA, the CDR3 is TGTGCCAGCAGCTGGACTAGCGGGGCCTATACAGATACGCAGTATTTT. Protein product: CASSWTSGAYTDTQYF.

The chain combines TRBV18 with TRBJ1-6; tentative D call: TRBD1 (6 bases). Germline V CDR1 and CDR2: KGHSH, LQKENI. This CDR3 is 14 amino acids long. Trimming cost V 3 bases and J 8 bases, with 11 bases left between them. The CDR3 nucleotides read TGTGCCAGCTCACCCCGGACAGACGATTCACCCCTCCACTTT. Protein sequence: CASSPRTDDSPLHF.